This T cell receptor beta chain derives from a study of blood T cell repertoires in COVID-19. Whole-study context: The analysed material was cDNA or gDNA that came from T cells, B-cell-depleted T cells, or PBMCs.

Per germline, CDR1 MGHRA and CDR2 YSYEKL. The CDR3 runs to 18 residues. The V gene lost 0 bases and the J gene lost 3 bases, with 19 bases spanning the gap. Some clones are missing from TCRdb's copy, which holds only in-frame ones; the method was immunoSEQ multiplex PCR. The top ten hold approximately 1.5% of the sample, which has fewer than 250,000 clones, more than 75% seen once. The sample taken for sequencing was peripheral blood. V is TRBV4-1 and J is TRBJ2-3, with D tentatively TRBD2 (7 bases). This clonotype was obtained from a woman aged 55 to 70 who had recovered from COVID-19. CDR3 sequence (DNA): TGCGCCAGCAGCCAAGATAGGGTGGGGGGGCTGATAACAGATACGCAGTATTTT. This translates into CASSQDRVGGLITDTQYF.